The subject of this entry is one T cell receptor beta chain. Germline V gene data show CDR1 as DFQATT and CDR2 as SNEGSKA (reference sequence). V gave up 6 bases and J gave up 7 bases, with 10 bases separating them. The CDR3 sequence is 11 residues long. Treatment of any kind had been given to no patient before thyroid surgery. These data belong to a study of metastatic and nonmetastatic thyroid tumors. TCRdb reprocessed the PCR reads using MiXCR. The table lists roughly 63,000 clones, around 16% of them singletons. V is TRBV20-1 and J is TRBJ2-1, with D unclear. This receptor was taken from a male donor with papillary thyroid cancer or a benign thyroid nodule (not recorded which). Some clones in this sample may be carry-over from other donors' samples. Sequenced material: blood. The DNA for the CDR3 is TGCAGTGCCCCGCTCAAGAATGAGCAGTTCTTC. Translation gives CSAPLKNEQFF.